This is a list of T cell receptor beta chains from one sample in a study of blood T cells in healthy people across ages. Each CDR3 protein gets one entry after TCRdb re-called the 5' RACE reads with MiXCR. This repertoire shows roughly 1,500,000 distinct CDR3 sequences, about 43% found once; its top ten account for 7.9%. Sequenced: blood. The receptors come from a woman aged 18-35 years in good health. CDR3s include the opening cysteine and the closing phenylalanine or tryptophan. D genes are given only for firm matches. Only some rows state a clone size, as once, few, many or a class for expanded clones.

clone size: NA; D gene: NA; V gene: TRBV4-1; J gene: TRBJ1-6; CDR3 DNA: TGCGCCAGCAGCCAGAATCCAGGAACAGGTCTTAATTCACCCCTCCACTTT; CDR3 protein: CASSQNPGTGLNSPLHF
clone size: NA; D gene: TRBD1; V gene: TRBV5-1; J gene: TRBJ2-7; CDR3 DNA: TGCGCCAGCAGCGTATCCACAGGGGAAACATTCTACGAGCAGTACTTC; CDR3 protein: CASSVSTGETFYEQYF
clone size: NA; D gene: TRBD2; V gene: TRBV14; J gene: TRBJ2-1; CDR3 DNA: TGTGCCAGCAGCCCCGGACTAGCGGGGGGGCCAGTAAATGAGCAGTTCTTC; CDR3 protein: CASSPGLAGGPVNEQFF
clone size: NA; D gene: NA; V gene: TRBV4-1; J gene: TRBJ2-5; CDR3 DNA: TGCGCCAGCAGCGGGTCTGAGGGGAGGTGGGAGACCCAGTACTTC; CDR3 protein: CASSGSEGRWETQYF
clone size: NA; D gene: NA; V gene: TRBV20-1; J gene: TRBJ2-1; CDR3 DNA: TGCAGTGTAATGGGGGAGGTGGCCGGTGAGCAGTTCTTC; CDR3 protein: CSVMGEVAGEQFF
clone size: NA; D gene: NA; V gene: TRBV29-1; J gene: TRBJ2-1; CDR3 DNA: TGCAGCGTTGAGTCACGTGAGCTACAAGAGACCCAGTTCTTC; CDR3 protein: CSVESRELQETQFF
clone size: few; D gene: TRBD1; V gene: TRBV6-2/TRBV6-3; J gene: TRBJ1-2; CDR3 DNA: TGTGCCACTTCGACAGGGACGTATGGCTACACCTTC; CDR3 protein: CATSTGTYGYTF
clone size: few; D gene: NA; V gene: TRBV6-6; J gene: TRBJ1-2; CDR3 DNA: TGTGCCAGCAGGTTCAACAGTGAGGGCTCTGCCTACACCTTC; CDR3 protein: CASRFNSEGSAYTF
clone size: few; D gene: NA; V gene: TRBV12-3/TRBV12-4; J gene: TRBJ2-1; CDR3 DNA: TGTGCCAGCCCTTTTGGAGGACTGGCGGCCAGTGAGCAGTTCTTC; CDR3 protein: CASPFGGLAASEQFF
clone size: NA; D gene: NA; V gene: TRBV12-3/TRBV12-4; J gene: TRBJ2-2; CDR3 DNA: TGTGCCAGCAGTTTACGTCTCCAGGCAGGGACGAACACCGGGGAGCTGTTTTTT; CDR3 protein: CASSLRLQAGTNTGELFF
clone size: few; D gene: NA; V gene: TRBV6-1; J gene: TRBJ2-1; CDR3 DNA: TGTGCCAGCAGTGATCTGAACCGGGACTACAATGAGCAGTTCTTC; CDR3 protein: CASSDLNRDYNEQFF
clone size: NA; D gene: TRBD1; V gene: TRBV28; J gene: TRBJ1-2; CDR3 DNA: TGTGCCAGCAATATCCGGGACAGGGGATACGGCTACACCTTC; CDR3 protein: CASNIRDRGYGYTF
clone size: NA; D gene: NA; V gene: TRBV7-2; J gene: TRBJ2-5; CDR3 DNA: TGTGCCAGCAGCTCCAACCACGGGGAGACCCAGTACTTC; CDR3 protein: CASSSNHGETQYF
clone size: few; D gene: TRBD1; V gene: TRBV4-1; J gene: TRBJ2-7; CDR3 DNA: TGCGCCAGCAGCCAGTACCCGGGACAGGGAACCTACGAGCAGTACTTC; CDR3 protein: CASSQYPGQGTYEQYF
clone size: NA; D gene: NA; V gene: TRBV20-1; J gene: TRBJ1-6; CDR3 DNA: TGCAGTGCCGAGGGGGGCTCCCATAATTCACCCCTCCACTTT; CDR3 protein: CSAEGGSHNSPLHF
clone size: NA; D gene: NA; V gene: TRBV10-3; J gene: TRBJ2-2; CDR3 DNA: TGTGCCATCAGTGAGGGGGGTACCGGGGAGCTGTTTTTT; CDR3 protein: CAISEGGTGELFF
clone size: NA; D gene: TRBD1; V gene: TRBV12-3/TRBV12-4; J gene: TRBJ1-4; CDR3 DNA: TGTGCCAGCAGTCATGACAGGGCGGGTGAAAAACTGTTTTTT; CDR3 protein: CASSHDRAGEKLFF
clone size: NA; D gene: TRBD1; V gene: TRBV7-8; J gene: TRBJ1-2; CDR3 DNA: TGTGCCAGCAACGACCAGGGGGCGCGTGCCTATGGCTACACCTTC; CDR3 protein: CASNDQGARAYGYTF
clone size: NA; D gene: NA; V gene: TRBV12-3/TRBV12-4; J gene: TRBJ2-2; CDR3 DNA: TGTGCCAGCAGTTCATCCAGGGGCGTCGGAGACACCGGGGAGCTGTTTTTT; CDR3 protein: CASSSSRGVGDTGELFF
clone size: many; D gene: NA; V gene: TRBV5-1; J gene: TRBJ2-5; CDR3 DNA: TGCGCCAGCAGCACCGACAGTCTGACAGAGACCCAGTACTTC; CDR3 protein: CASSTDSLTETQYF
clone size: NA; D gene: NA; V gene: TRBV27; J gene: TRBJ2-7; CDR3 DNA: TGTGCCAGCAGTGGGATGAGGACCGACCTCTACGAGCAGTACTTC; CDR3 protein: CASSGMRTDLYEQYF
clone size: NA; D gene: NA; V gene: TRBV6-5; J gene: TRBJ1-5; CDR3 DNA: TGTGCCAGCAGTTACTCGGGCAGCGGCAATCAGCCCCAGCATTTT; CDR3 protein: CASSYSGSGNQPQHF
clone size: NA; D gene: TRBD1; V gene: TRBV29-1; J gene: TRBJ1-1; CDR3 DNA: TGCAGCGTTCAACAGGGGTGGGGTACTGAAGCTTTCTTT; CDR3 protein: CSVQQGWGTEAFF
clone size: many; D gene: NA; V gene: TRBV5-1; J gene: TRBJ1-2; CDR3 DNA: TGCGCCAGCAGCCCGGCGGGGGCTAACTATGGCTACACCTTC; CDR3 protein: CASSPAGANYGYTF
clone size: few; D gene: NA; V gene: TRBV20-1; J gene: TRBJ2-5; CDR3 DNA: TGCAGTGCTAGAGATTACGGGAAAGAGACCCAGTACTTC; CDR3 protein: CSARDYGKETQYF
clone size: NA; D gene: NA; V gene: TRBV20-1; J gene: TRBJ2-7; CDR3 DNA: TGCAGTGCTAGACCGGGACTCTCCTACGAGCAGTACTTC; CDR3 protein: CSARPGLSYEQYF
clone size: few; D gene: NA; V gene: TRBV7-9; J gene: TRBJ1-4; CDR3 DNA: TGTGCCAGCATGTCAGGGCCCGTCGATGAAAAACTGTTTTTT; CDR3 protein: CASMSGPVDEKLFF
clone size: NA; D gene: NA; V gene: TRBV29-1; J gene: TRBJ2-2; CDR3 DNA: TGCAGCGTTGAATCCCCAGGGAGGACCGGGGAGCTGTTTTTT; CDR3 protein: CSVESPGRTGELFF
clone size: few; D gene: TRBD1; V gene: TRBV20-1; J gene: TRBJ2-1; CDR3 DNA: TGCAGTGCCCGCCTGCAAGGCTTCTCGGTCACGGACAGGGGTACCTACAATGAGCAGTTCTTC; CDR3 protein: CSARLQGFSVTDRGTYNEQFF
clone size: NA; D gene: NA; V gene: TRBV7-2; J gene: TRBJ2-7; CDR3 DNA: TGTGCCAGCAGCTTAGCGGAGGGGGCCCTCTACGAGCAGTACTTC; CDR3 protein: CASSLAEGALYEQYF
clone size: NA; D gene: NA; V gene: TRBV30; J gene: TRBJ2-1; CDR3 DNA: TGTGCCTGGAGTAACAGCGCCCACTCCTACAATGAGCAGTTCTTC; CDR3 protein: CAWSNSAHSYNEQFF
clone size: NA; D gene: TRBD2; V gene: TRBV7-2; J gene: TRBJ2-1; CDR3 DNA: TGTGCCAGCACTCCAGAAGGCCTAGCGGGGTCTCTCCCGGGGAATGAGCAGTTCTTC; CDR3 protein: CASTPEGLAGSLPGNEQFF
clone size: NA; D gene: NA; V gene: TRBV7-9; J gene: TRBJ2-5; CDR3 DNA: TGTGCCAGCAGCACCCGGGACGACCCGGGTAATGAGCAGTACTTC; CDR3 protein: CASSTRDDPGNEQYF
clone size: NA; D gene: NA; V gene: TRBV2; J gene: TRBJ2-1; CDR3 DNA: TGTGCCAGCAGTGAAAGGGGGATAGTGGGAGGGCCCAATGGGCAGTTCTTC; CDR3 protein: CASSERGIVGGPNGQFF
clone size: NA; D gene: NA; V gene: TRBV4-1; J gene: TRBJ1-2; CDR3 DNA: TGCGCCAGCAGCCAAGATCCGGGAAAGATGGGTGGCTACACCTTC; CDR3 protein: CASSQDPGKMGGYTF
clone size: NA; D gene: NA; V gene: TRBV28; J gene: TRBJ2-7; CDR3 DNA: TGTGCCAGCAGTTTTGTTACTGACTCCTACGAGCAGTACTTC; CDR3 protein: CASSFVTDSYEQYF
clone size: NA; D gene: NA; V gene: TRBV3-1; J gene: TRBJ2-1; CDR3 DNA: TGTGCCAGCAGCCAAGCGGGGAGGCCTTCCCCCTACAATGAGCAGTTCTTC; CDR3 protein: CASSQAGRPSPYNEQFF
clone size: few; D gene: TRBD1; V gene: TRBV2; J gene: TRBJ1-2; CDR3 DNA: TGTGCCATACAGGGGGCGACCCTCTATGGCTACACCTTC; CDR3 protein: CAIQGATLYGYTF
clone size: NA; D gene: NA; V gene: TRBV25-1; J gene: TRBJ2-7; CDR3 DNA: TGTGCCAGCAGTGACGGGGCTGGACAGTACTACGAGCAGTACTTC; CDR3 protein: CASSDGAGQYYEQYF
clone size: NA; D gene: NA; V gene: TRBV29-1; J gene: TRBJ1-1; CDR3 DNA: TGCAGCGTTTCATCGTTGGACGGGAACACTGAAGCTTTCTTT; CDR3 protein: CSVSSLDGNTEAFF
clone size: few; D gene: NA; V gene: TRBV12-3/TRBV12-4; J gene: TRBJ2-5; CDR3 DNA: TGTGCCAGCAGAAAAGGACAGCCAAGAGAGACCCAGTACTTC; CDR3 protein: CASRKGQPRETQYF
clone size: NA; D gene: NA; V gene: TRBV23-1; J gene: TRBJ2-6; CDR3 DNA: TGCGCCAGCAGGAAACCACAGGGATCTGGGGCCAACGTCCTGACTTTC; CDR3 protein: CASRKPQGSGANVLTF
clone size: NA; D gene: TRBD1; V gene: TRBV7-9; J gene: TRBJ1-2; CDR3 DNA: TGTGCCAGCAGCCCACAGGGGGCTGGAGTGGATGGCTACACCTTC; CDR3 protein: CASSPQGAGVDGYTF
clone size: NA; D gene: TRBD2; V gene: TRBV14; J gene: TRBJ2-3; CDR3 DNA: TGTGCCAGCAGCCCACCGGACGGCGGGAGATCAGATACGCAGTATTTT; CDR3 protein: CASSPPDGGRSDTQYF
clone size: once; D gene: TRBD2; V gene: TRBV5-1; J gene: TRBJ2-5; CDR3 DNA: TGCGCCAGCAGTCCTAAGGTGTCTAGCGGGGAGCAGTACTTC; CDR3 protein: CASSPKVSSGEQYF
clone size: few; D gene: NA; V gene: TRBV7-9; J gene: TRBJ1-1; CDR3 DNA: TGTGCCAGCAGCTTGGTCTCGGGGGCGAACACTGAAGCTTTCTTT; CDR3 protein: CASSLVSGANTEAFF
clone size: NA; D gene: NA; V gene: TRBV2; J gene: TRBJ2-7; CDR3 DNA: TGTGCCAGCAGTGAACGACCCTACGAGCAGTACTTC; CDR3 protein: CASSERPYEQYF
clone size: NA; D gene: TRBD1; V gene: TRBV6-6; J gene: TRBJ1-1; CDR3 DNA: TGTGCCAGCAGTACCGGGGACAGCCCCCGTACTGAAGCTTTCTTT; CDR3 protein: CASSTGDSPRTEAFF
clone size: NA; D gene: NA; V gene: TRBV9; J gene: TRBJ1-6; CDR3 DNA: TGTGCCAGCAGCGTCTCCTCCCTGAGCTCCTATAATTCACCCCTCCACTTT; CDR3 protein: CASSVSSLSSYNSPLHF
clone size: few; D gene: NA; V gene: TRBV4-2; J gene: TRBJ2-2; CDR3 DNA: TGTGCCAGCAGCCGGGGTGTGGCCGGGGAGCTGTTTTTT; CDR3 protein: CASSRGVAGELFF
clone size: NA; D gene: TRBD1; V gene: TRBV6-1; J gene: TRBJ2-3; CDR3 DNA: TGTGCCAGCAGTGAAGGGGACAGAACCGTAAATACGCAGTATTTT; CDR3 protein: CASSEGDRTVNTQYF
clone size: few; D gene: NA; V gene: TRBV12-3/TRBV12-4; J gene: TRBJ2-3; CDR3 DNA: TGTGCCAGCAGGCCAGCAGCGGGTCGGGCTGTTAACACAGATACGCAGTATTTT; CDR3 protein: CASRPAAGRAVNTDTQYF